The source of this T cell receptor (beta chain) is a study of molecular identifiers for immune sequencing clone quantification. About the research overall: Replicates involved a five-way split of RNA from roughly 18,000 or 92,000 naive CD8 cells, with sequencing of four.

The CDR3 length is 14 residues. Germline CDR1 MGHDK, CDR2 SYGVNS. Trimming cost V 1 base and J 7 bases; bases outside gene matches: 1. TCRdb re-analysed the PCR reads in MiXCR, keeping a single row per CDR3 protein. The data hold roughly 65,000 distinct CDR3 sequences, with less than 20% observed a single time. The table lists this clonotype with many counts. Libraries of naive CD8 cells were prepared from 20,000 to 1,000,000 sorted cells using 10%, 30% or 50% RNA. The V and J genes are TRBV25-1 and TRBJ1-3; 10 bases align to TRBD1. The receptor comes from a human donor in good health. Some libraries in this study had Jurkat cell RNA spiked in. The sequenced sample consisted of naive CD8+ T cells from blood, with Jurkat cell RNA spiked in. This sample's subset: FACS-sorted CD8+CD4-CCR7+CD45RA+ naive T cells. The DNA of the CDR3 is TGTGCCAGCAGTGAATGGGACAGGGGTAACACCATATATTTT. This gives the protein CASSEWDRGNTIYF. The variable domain in full, completed from reference TRBV25-1 and TRBJ1-3, reads EADIYQTPRYLVIGTGKKITLECSQTMGHDKMYWYQQDPGMELHLIHYSYGVNSTEKGDLSSESTVSRIRTEHFPLTLESARPSHTSQYLCASSEWDRGNTIYFGEGSWLTVV.